One and the same sample provided the 19 T cell receptor beta chains below, sequenced in a study of blood T cell repertoires in COVID-19. TCRdb keeps only in-frame clones here, not all; method: immunoSEQ multiplex PCR. The table has about 43,000 clones, roughly 80% seen once. The sample taken for sequencing was peripheral blood. All receptors come from a woman in her fifties or sixties with acute or convalescent COVID-19.

The gene calls are TRBV4-1 and TRBJ1-6, with 8 positions matching TRBD1. Germline values: CDR1 MGHRA, CDR2 YSYEKL. This CDR3 spans 14 amino acids. J gave up 10 bases and V 0 bases, and 2 bases lay outside the gene matches. The CDR3 loop is CASSQEAGGSPLHF. CDR3 DNA: TGCGCCAGCAGCCAAGAGGCAGGGGGCTCACCCCTCCACTTT.

The chain employs TRBV2 and TRBJ1-5; TRBD1 aligns across 8 bases. The trim removed 11 bases at V and 2 bases at J, leaving 14 bases unmatched. The germline gives CDR1 SNHLY, CDR2 FYNNEI. The CDR3 length is 16 residues. In nucleotides, the CDR3 is TGTGCCTCAAAGGCCCAGGGGGCCATGGGCAATCAGCCCCAGCATTTT. It encodes CASKAQGAMGNQPQHF.

The chain has TRBV29-1 and TRBJ1-3; 7 bases line up with TRBD1. Germline V CDR1 and CDR2: SQVTM, ANQGSEA. Unmatched junction bases numbered 1, after V lost 1 base and J lost 4 bases. This CDR3 is 13 amino acids long. In nucleotides, the CDR3 is TGCAGCGTTGAAGTGGACAGGGGAAACACCATATATTTT. Its protein is CSVEVDRGNTIYF.

The chain combines TRBV7-3 with TRBJ1-1; 7 bases align to TRBD1. From germline, CDR1 is SGHTA and CDR2 FQGTGA. The V segment lost 4 bases and the J segment 2 bases; nucleotides outside the gene matches: 4. This CDR3 has 14 amino acids. CDR3 bases: TGTGCCAGCAGCTCAGGGGGACACAACACTGAAGCTTTCTTT. It specifies CASSSGGHNTEAFF.

The genes are TRBV3-1 (or the pseudogene TRBV3-2) and TRBJ1-2; no clear D gene. The ends were cut back, 3 bases at V and 0 bases at J, with 8 bases in the middle. The CDR3 consists of 14 residues. Germline CDR1 is LGHDT and CDR2 is YNNKEL (reference sequence). The CDR3, as DNA: TGTGCCAGCAGCCACGAACTCCCTAACTATGGCTACACCTTC. It codes for CASSHELPNYGYTF.

The chain joins TRBV9 to TRBJ2-7; 9 bases match TRBD2. The CDR3 extends over 16 amino acids. Germline CDR1 is SGDLS and CDR2 is YYNGEE. V was pared by 3 bases and J by 6 bases, with 13 bases of the junction left unmatched. In nucleotides, the CDR3 is TGTGCCAGCAGCGCTCAGCCGGGACTAGCATCTACCGAGCAGTACTTC. Protein product: CASSAQPGLASTEQYF.

V and J are TRBV11-2 and TRBJ1-2; D gene unclear. The V and J ends lost 8 bases and 5 bases respectively, with 15 bases between them. From germline, CDR1 is SGHAT and CDR2 FQNNGV. There are 13 residues in the CDR3. The CDR3 here is CASQRGLEYGYTF. CDR3 nucleotides: TGTGCCAGCCAGCGTGGTCTAGAGTATGGCTACACCTTC.

The chain uses TRBV3-1 (or the pseudogene TRBV3-2) and TRBJ1-2; 10 positions agree with TRBD1. Trimming removed 3 bases from V and 4 bases from J; junction bases left unmatched: 11. This CDR3 region has 17 residues. The germline CDR1 and CDR2 sequences are LGHDT and YNNKEL (reference sequence). CDR3 residues: CASSQSQLRTGGYGYTF. CDR3 DNA sequence: TGTGCCAGCAGCCAGTCCCAGCTACGGACAGGGGGCTATGGCTACACCTTC.

This chain links TRBV2 with TRBJ2-1, with 12 nucleotides matching TRBD2. Trimming removed 6 bases from V and 4 bases from J; junction bases left unmatched: 10. CDR3 length: 17 amino acids. Per the germline V gene, CDR1 is SNHLY and CDR2 is FYNNEI. For the CDR3, the DNA is TGTGCCAGCAGAAAGGAGATTCTAGCGGGGGGGTACAATGAGCAGTTCTTC. The encoded protein is CASRKEILAGGYNEQFF.

This clone was found once. The J gene is TRBJ1-2, the V gene TRBV6-5, with 7 positions matching TRBD1. This CDR3 comprises 13 residues. CDR1 is MNHEY, CDR2 SVGAGI, per germline. Losses at the gene ends were 7 bases for V and 3 bases for J; bases not matched to a gene: 5. The CDR3 loop is CASKRQGDYGYTF. CDR3 nucleotides: TGTGCCAGCAAAAGACAGGGCGACTATGGCTACACCTTC.

The V and J genes are TRBV11-2 and TRBJ1-2; the match to TRBD1 covers 9 bases. The CDR3 length is 15 residues. Trimming cost V 4 bases and J 13 bases; bases outside gene matches: 16. Germline lookup yields CDR1 SGHAT and CDR2 FQNNGV. CDR3 nucleotide sequence: TGTGCCAGCAGCTCAGGGGGACAGGGTCTCGATCGGGGCACCTTC. Translating it yields CASSSGGQGLDRGTF.

The CDR3 DNA sequence: TGTGCCAGCACCACGAATTACCGGGACACATACAATGAGCAGTTCTTC. Protein sequence: CASTTNYRDTYNEQFF. The chain joins TRBV5-6 to TRBJ2-1, with D possibly matching TRBD1 (6 bases). The CDR3 totals 16 residues. Trimming removed 6 bases at V and 4 bases at J, with 20 bases between. The germline CDR1 and CDR2 sequences are SGHDT and YYEEEE.

The rearrangement links TRBV27 to TRBJ2-1, with a possible D match to TRBD2 (5 bases). CDR3 length: 15 residues. With 3 bases removed from V and 7 bases from J, the gap between germline ends came to 16 bases. Per the germline V gene, CDR1 is MNHEY and CDR2 is SMNVEV (reference sequence). The CDR3 coding sequence is TGTGCCAGCAGTTTCATGGGAGTTCAGGAAAATGAGCAGTTCTTC. Encoded protein: CASSFMGVQENEQFF.

This sequence joins TRBV7-2 and TRBJ2-5, with TRBD2 matching over 11 bases. This CDR3 comprises 16 residues. V shed 2 bases and J 1 base; nucleotides not matched to a gene: 3. Germline V gene data show CDR1 as SGHTA and CDR2 as FQGNSA. CDR3 sequence (DNA): TGTGCCAGCAGCTTAAACGGACTAGCGGGCCAAGAGACCCAGTACTTC. This sequence encodes CASSLNGLAGQETQYF.

This clone was observed once. This chain connects TRBV4-2 to TRBJ1-2; no reliable D call. The CDR3 is 15 residues long. Trimming removed 0 bases from V and 4 bases from J, with 12 bases in between. Germline-derived CDR1 and CDR2 are LGHNA and YNFKEQ. The CDR3 reads CASSQDLRSSYGYTF. The CDR3 DNA reads as TGTGCCAGCAGCCAAGATTTGAGGAGTTCCTATGGCTACACCTTC.

The chain uses TRBV28 and TRBJ1-2; 7 bases match TRBD1. With 3 bases clipped from V and 5 bases from J, the junction kept 6 bases outside the gene matches. Germline assignment: CDR1 MDHEN and CDR2 SYDVKM. The CDR3 covers 14 residues. The DNA for the CDR3 is TGTGCCAGCAGTTTGCGGGACAGATTATATGGCTACACCTTC. This sequence encodes CASSLRDRLYGYTF.

This clone was counted a single time. The V gene is TRBV19, the J gene TRBJ1-2, with D possibly being TRBD1 (5 bases). CDR1 and CDR2 (germline): LNHDA, SQIVND (reference sequence). The length of the CDR3 is 14 residues. V was cut by 7 bases and J by 3 bases, with 15 bases left in between. The CDR3 reads CASIPRGGDYGYTF. The CDR3 DNA reads TGTGCCAGTATACCCCGCGGGGGGGACTATGGCTACACCTTC.

The chain links TRBV2 to TRBJ2-7, with D unclear. Trimming left V 2 bases short and J 2 bases short, with 7 bases between. Germline lookup yields CDR1 SNHLY and CDR2 FYNNEI. The CDR3 extends over 13 amino acids. This CDR3 is CASSESVPYEQYF. CDR3 nucleotide sequence: TGTGCCAGCAGTGAATCCGTCCCCTACGAGCAGTACTTC.

This clone has a single count. This chain connects TRBV11-2 to TRBJ2-6; D is perhaps TRBD1 (6 bases). The germline V gene has CDR1 SGHAT and CDR2 FQNNGV. The CDR3 has 17 amino acids. V gave up 5 bases and J gave up 2 bases, with 16 bases separating them. CDR3 region: CASSTTGVLAGANVLTF. The CDR3 DNA sequence: TGTGCCAGCAGCACGACAGGCGTGTTGGCTGGGGCCAACGTCCTGACTTTC.